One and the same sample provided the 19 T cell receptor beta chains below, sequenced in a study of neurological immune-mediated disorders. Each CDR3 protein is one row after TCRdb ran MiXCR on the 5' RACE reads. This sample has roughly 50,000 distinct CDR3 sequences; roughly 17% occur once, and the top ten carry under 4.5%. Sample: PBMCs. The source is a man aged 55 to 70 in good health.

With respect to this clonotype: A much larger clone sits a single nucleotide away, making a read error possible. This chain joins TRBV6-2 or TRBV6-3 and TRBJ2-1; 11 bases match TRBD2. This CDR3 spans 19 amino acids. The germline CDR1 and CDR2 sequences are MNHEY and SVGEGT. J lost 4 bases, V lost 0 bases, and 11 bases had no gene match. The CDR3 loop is CASSYSMGLAVGPYNEQFF. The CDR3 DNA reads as TGTGCCAGCAGTTACTCGATGGGACTAGCGGTAGGGCCGTACAATGAGCAGTTCTTC.

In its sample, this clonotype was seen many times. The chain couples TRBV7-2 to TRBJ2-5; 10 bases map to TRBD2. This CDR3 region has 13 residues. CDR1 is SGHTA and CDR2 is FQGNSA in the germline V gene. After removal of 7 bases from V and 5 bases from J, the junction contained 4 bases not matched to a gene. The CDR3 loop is CASKLAGVETQYF. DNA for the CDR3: TGTGCCAGCAAGCTAGCGGGAGTTGAGACCCAGTACTTC.

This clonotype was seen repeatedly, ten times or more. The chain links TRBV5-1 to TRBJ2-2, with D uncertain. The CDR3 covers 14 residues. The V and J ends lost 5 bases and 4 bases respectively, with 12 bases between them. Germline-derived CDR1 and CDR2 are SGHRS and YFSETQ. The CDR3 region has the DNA TGCGCCAGCAGTCTCGGCCTTCCCACCGGGGAGCTGTTTTTT. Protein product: CASSLGLPTGELFF.

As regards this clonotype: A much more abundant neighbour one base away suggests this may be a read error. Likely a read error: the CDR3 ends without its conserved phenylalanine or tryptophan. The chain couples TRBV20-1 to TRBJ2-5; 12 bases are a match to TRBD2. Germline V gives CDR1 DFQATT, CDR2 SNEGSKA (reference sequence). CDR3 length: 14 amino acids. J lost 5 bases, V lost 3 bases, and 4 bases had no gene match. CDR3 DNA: TGCAGTGCTAGGACTAGCGGGAGCGGGGAGACCCAGTACTAC. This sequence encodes CSARTSGSGETQYY.

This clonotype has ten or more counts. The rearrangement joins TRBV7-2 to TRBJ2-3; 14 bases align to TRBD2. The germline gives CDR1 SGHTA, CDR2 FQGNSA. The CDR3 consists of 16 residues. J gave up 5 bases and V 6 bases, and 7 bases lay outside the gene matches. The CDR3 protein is CASSFRLAGGGDTQYF. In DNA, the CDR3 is TGTGCCAGCAGTTTCCGACTAGCGGGGGGGGGAGATACGCAGTATTTT.

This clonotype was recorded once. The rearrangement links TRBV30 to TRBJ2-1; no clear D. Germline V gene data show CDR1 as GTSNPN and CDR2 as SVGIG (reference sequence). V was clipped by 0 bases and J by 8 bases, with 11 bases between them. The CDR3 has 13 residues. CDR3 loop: CAWSVRSGDEQFF. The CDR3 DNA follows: TGTGCCTGGAGTGTAAGGTCGGGCGATGAGCAGTTCTTC.

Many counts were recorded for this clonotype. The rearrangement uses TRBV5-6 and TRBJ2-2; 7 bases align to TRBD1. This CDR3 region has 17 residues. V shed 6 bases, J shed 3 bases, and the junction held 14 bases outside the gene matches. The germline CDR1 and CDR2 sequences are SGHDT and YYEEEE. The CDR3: CASNGDPGTVDTGELFF. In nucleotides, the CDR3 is TGTGCCAGCAACGGAGATCCCGGGACAGTGGACACCGGGGAGCTGTTTTTT. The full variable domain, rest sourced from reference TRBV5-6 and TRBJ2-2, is DAGVTQSPTHLIKTRGQQVTLRCSPKSGHDTVSWYQQALGQGPQFIFQYYEEEERQRGNFPDRFSGHQFPNYSSELNVNALLLGDSALYLCASNGDPGTVDTGELFFGEGSRLTVL.

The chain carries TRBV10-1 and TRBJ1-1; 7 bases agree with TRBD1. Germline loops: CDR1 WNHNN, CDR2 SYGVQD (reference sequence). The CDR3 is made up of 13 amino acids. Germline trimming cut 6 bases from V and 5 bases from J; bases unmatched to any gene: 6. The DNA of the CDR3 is TGCGCCAGCAGGGGACAGTTGGGGACTGAAGCTTTCTTT. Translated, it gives CASRGQLGTEAFF.

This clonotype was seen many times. The CDR3 sequence is CASSGVPGELFF. The CDR3 DNA sequence: TGTGCCAGCAGCGGAGTTCCCGGGGAGCTGTTTTTT. The J gene is TRBJ2-2, the V gene TRBV7-8, with D uncertain. The germline V gene encodes CDR1 SGHVS and CDR2 FQNEAQ. Between the trimmed V and J ends, which lost 5 bases and 6 bases, there was a span of 7 bases. This CDR3 is built from 12 residues.

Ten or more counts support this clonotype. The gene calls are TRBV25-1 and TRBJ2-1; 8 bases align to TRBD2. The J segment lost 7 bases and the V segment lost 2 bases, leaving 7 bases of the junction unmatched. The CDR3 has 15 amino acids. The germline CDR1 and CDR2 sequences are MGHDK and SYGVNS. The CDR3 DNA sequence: TGTGCCAGCAGTGAAGCCCGGGAGGGGTTGAATGAGCAGTTCTTC. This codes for CASSEAREGLNEQFF.

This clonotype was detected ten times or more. CDR3 region: CASSLSDRGNEKLFF. The CDR3 nucleotides are TGTGCCAGCAGTTTATCCGACAGGGGGAATGAAAAACTGTTTTTT. The V gene is TRBV27, the J gene TRBJ1-4; 9 nucleotides line up with TRBD1. The CDR3 contains 15 residues. Germline V gene data show CDR1 as MNHEY and CDR2 as SMNVEV (reference sequence). After removal of 0 bases from V and 5 bases from J, the junction contained 1 base not matched to a gene.

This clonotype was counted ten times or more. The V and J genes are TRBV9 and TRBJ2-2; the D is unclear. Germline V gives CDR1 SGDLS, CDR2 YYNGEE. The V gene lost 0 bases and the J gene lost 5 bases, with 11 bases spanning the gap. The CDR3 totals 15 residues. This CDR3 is CASSVVGRPTGELFF. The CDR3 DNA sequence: TGTGCCAGCAGCGTAGTTGGCAGGCCGACCGGGGAGCTGTTTTTT.

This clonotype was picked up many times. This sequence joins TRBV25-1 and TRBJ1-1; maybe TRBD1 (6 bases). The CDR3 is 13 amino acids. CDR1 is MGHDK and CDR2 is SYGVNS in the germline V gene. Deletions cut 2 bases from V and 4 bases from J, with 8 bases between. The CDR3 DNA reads TGTGCCAGCAGTGAAGCAGGGGCCACTGAAGCTTTCTTT. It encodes CASSEAGATEAFF.

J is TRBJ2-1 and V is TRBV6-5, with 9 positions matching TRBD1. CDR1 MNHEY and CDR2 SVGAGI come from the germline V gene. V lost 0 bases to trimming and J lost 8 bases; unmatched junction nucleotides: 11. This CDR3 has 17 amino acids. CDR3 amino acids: CASSYSGVRDRVDEQFF. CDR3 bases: TGTGCCAGCAGTTACTCGGGGGTAAGGGACAGGGTGGATGAGCAGTTCTTC.

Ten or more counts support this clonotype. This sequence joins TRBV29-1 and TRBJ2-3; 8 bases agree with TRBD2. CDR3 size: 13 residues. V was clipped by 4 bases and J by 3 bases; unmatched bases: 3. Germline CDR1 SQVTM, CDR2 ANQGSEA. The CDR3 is CSVGASGTDTQYF. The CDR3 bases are TGCAGCGTTGGGGCTAGCGGGACAGATACGCAGTATTTT.

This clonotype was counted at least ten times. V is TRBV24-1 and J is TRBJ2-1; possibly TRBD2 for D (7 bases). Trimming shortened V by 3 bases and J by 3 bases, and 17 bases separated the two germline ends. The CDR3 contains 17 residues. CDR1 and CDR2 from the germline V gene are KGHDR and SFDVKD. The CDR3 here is CATSDTKGRGNYNEQFF. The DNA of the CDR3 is TGTGCCACCAGTGATACCAAAGGGAGGGGGAACTACAATGAGCAGTTCTTC.

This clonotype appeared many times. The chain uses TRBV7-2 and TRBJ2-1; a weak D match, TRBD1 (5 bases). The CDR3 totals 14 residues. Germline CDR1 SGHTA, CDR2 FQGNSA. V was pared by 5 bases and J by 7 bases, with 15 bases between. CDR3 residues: CASSRKGNWNEQFF. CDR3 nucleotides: TGTGCCAGCAGCCGAAAGGGGAACTGGAATGAGCAGTTCTTC.

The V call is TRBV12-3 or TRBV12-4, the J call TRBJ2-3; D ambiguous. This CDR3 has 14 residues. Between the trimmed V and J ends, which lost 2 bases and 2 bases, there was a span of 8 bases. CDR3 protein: CASSLISVTDTQYF. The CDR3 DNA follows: TGTGCCAGCAGTTTAATTTCTGTCACAGATACGCAGTATTTT.

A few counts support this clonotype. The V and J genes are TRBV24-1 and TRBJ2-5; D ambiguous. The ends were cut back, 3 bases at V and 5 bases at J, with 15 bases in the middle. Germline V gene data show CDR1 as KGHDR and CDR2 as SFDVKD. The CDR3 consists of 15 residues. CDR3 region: CATSDPSSRYETQYF. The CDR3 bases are TGTGCCACCAGTGATCCCTCGTCGAGGTACGAGACCCAGTACTTC.